This entry concerns a single TCR beta chain. Its specificity is unknown. This sample was included in a study of cytotoxic CD8 clonotypes in ibrutinib-treated CLL. Study at large: On average, each sample had 255,043 productive templates and approximately 100,000 productive rearrangements.

Study results and limitations: Under treatment, the uncommon public clonotypes either contracted or remained stable.

The authors obtained around 2 micrograms of genomic DNA from cryopreserved PBMCs for TCR beta libraries. Deep sequencing aimed at 1 in 200,000 to 1 in 1 million T cells' resolution. Measured with immunoSEQ multiplex PCR; TCRdb has only the in-frame clones, and not every one. The sample includes some 130,000 clones, approximately 90% of them seen just once. The sample was PBMCs, taken after 12 months of ibrutinib treatment. The TCR sequence derives from a human donor with chronic lymphocytic leukemia.

Written as DNA, the CDR3 is TGCGCCAGCAGCCTTGGACTAGCGGGAGATCTAACAAACTACGAGCAGTACTTC. It translates to CASSLGLAGDLTNYEQYF. V usage is TRBV4-3 and J usage is TRBJ2-7; 13 bases align to TRBD2. Trimming took 4 bases from V and 3 from J; bases not matched to a gene: 12. The CDR3 consists of 18 residues. Germline V CDR1 and CDR2: LGHNA, YSLEER.